The entry below gives a single T cell receptor beta chain sequence along with its context. The CDR3 length is 15 residues. Germline V gene sequence: CDR1 KGHDR, CDR2 SFDVKD. V shed 5 bases and J shed 0 bases, with 9 bases lying between them. The repertoire was sequenced with immunoSEQ multiplex PCR; TCRdb's copy has only in-frame clones and lacks some. The table shows 250,000 or so clones, with roughly four fifths occurring only once. The data were taken from a study of blood T cell repertoires in COVID-19. The chain uses TRBV24-1 and TRBJ2-2, with D perhaps TRBD1 (5 bases). The TCR sequence derives from a woman aged 70-85 years with acute or convalescent COVID-19. Input material: peripheral blood. The CDR3 DNA is TGTGCCACCAGTGTCGCAGGGACGAACACCGGGGAGCTGTTTTTT. It is translated as CATSVAGTNTGELFF.